This T cell receptor beta chain is drawn from a study of T-cell reconstitution after alpha-beta-depleted transplantation in children. Findings and caveats of the study: At around two months after transplant, the alpha-beta T cells were reportedly derived from several hundred expanded clones that came from non-depleted graft cells. T-cell counts and diversity at one year post-transplant came mainly from newly produced T cells. Where some patients showed high TCRbeta diversity at day 60, it came from recipient T cells and thymic progenitors that had survived.

A remark on this clonotype: Its antigen remains unknown.

Unique molecular identifiers were incorporated during preparation of the TCRbeta library. TCRdb used MiXCR to reprocess the PCR reads, holding one entry per CDR3 protein. Of hundreds of thousands of distinct CDR3 sequences listed, about 16% were seen once; the top ten hold around 30%. The CDR3 runs to 15 residues. The V and J ends lost 4 bases and 6 bases, in that order; junction bases with no gene match: 6. V usage is TRBV12-3 or TRBV12-4 and J usage is TRBJ2-1; 10 bases are shared with TRBD2. The source material was PBMCs, mostly from graft donor cells, sampled 360 days after TCRalphabeta/CD19-depleted stem cell transplant. This receptor was identified in a boy under two years old who had a stem cell transplant for Wiskott-Aldrich syndrome, so the T cells may come from the graft donor. CDR3 protein: CASSSRTSGFNEQFF. The CDR3 nucleotides read TGTGCCAGCAGTTCCCGGACTAGCGGTTTCAATGAGCAGTTCTTC.